This TCR beta chain was found in a study of T-cell reconstitution after alpha-beta-depleted transplantation in children listed by TCRdb under 2016. At the level of the whole study: The study quantitatively tracked T-cell immune reconstitution after TCRalphabeta/CD19-depleted allogeneic hematopoietic cell transplantation in children using TCR repertoire profiling.

Libraries were constructed by PCR. The reads were generated on an Illumina HiSeq 2500. TCR library preparation used molecular barcoding, with unique molecular identifiers applied to normalize quantification of the TCRbeta repertoire. The public reads were quality trimmed at Q25 with fastp and then assembled into clones with MiXCR by TCRdb, keeping productive beta chains. Entries are consolidated by CDR3 protein sequence, retaining the most common genes and DNA. This sample holds hundreds of thousands of distinct CDR3 sequences; around a sixth were observed only once. The top ten constitute 0.8% to 1.1% of the sample. This clonotype appeared a few times. Its antigen specificity is not known. No base qualities exist here, and no much larger clone lies one base off it. The CDR3 has 13 amino acids, counting the end cysteine and phenylalanine. The CDR3 DNA has 39 bases and is translated from base 1. Based on the germline V gene, the CDR1 and CDR2 sequences are SGHRS and YFSETQ. V sheds 5 bases and J sheds 5 bases, leaving 11 bases between their ends.

The clonotype originates from a human donor who donated a stem cell graft to a child with acute myeloid leukemia. This receptor chain uses TRBV5-1 and TRBJ2-1; possibly the D gene is TRBD2, per 6 matching bases. The sample in question was PBMCs from the stem cell graft donor, obtained from the stem cell graft. The CDR3 amino acid sequence is: CASREPGDNEQFF. At the DNA level, the sequence is TGCGCCAGCAGAGAACCGGGGGACAATGAGCAGTTCTTC.